This TCR beta chain appears in the sequencing data of a study of blood T cell repertoires in COVID-19. About the research overall: The United States, Italy and Spain supplied acute and convalescent COVID-19 samples.

The germline V and J ends were trimmed by 3 bases and 13 bases, with 13 bases remaining between them. This CDR3 has 12 amino acids. In germline, CDR1 is GTSNPN, CDR2 SVGIG (reference sequence). Measured with immunoSEQ multiplex PCR; TCRdb has only the in-frame clones, and not every one. The sample shows about 180,000 clones, approximately 85% of them seen only once. V is TRBV30 and J is TRBJ1-6; D ambiguous. The clonotype originates from a man aged 35-49 years who had recovered from COVID-19. The sequenced material came from PBMCs or T cells enriched from blood (not recorded which). This chain's CDR3 is CAWRETLSPLHF. The CDR3 DNA is TGTGCCTGGAGGGAGACTCTTTCGCCCCTCCACTTT. Variable domain in full (rest from reference TRBV30 and TRBJ1-6): SQTIHQWPATLVQPVGSPLSLECTVEGTSNPNLYWYRQAAGRGLQLLFYSVGIGQISSEVPQNLSASRPQDRQFILSSKKLLLSDSGFYLCAWRETLSPLHFGNGTRLTVT.